One and the same sample provided the 15 T cell receptor beta chains below, sequenced in a study of blood T cells in healthy people across ages. Alongside a J-beta primer mix, a sample-barcoded 5' primer served in a second PCR lasting roughly 6 to 11 cycles. TCRdb independently ran MiXCR on the 5' RACE reads; one entry per CDR3 protein. The table lists about 620,000 distinct CDR3 sequences, over 20% of them singletons. The sample consisted of blood. These receptors came from a man in his sixties or seventies in good health.

This clonotype occurred a few times. J is TRBJ1-1 and V is TRBV25-1; 7 bases are a match to TRBD1. The junction had 10 bases not matched to a gene; V was cut back by 4 bases and J by 8 bases. The CDR3 consists of 14 residues. In germline, CDR1 is MGHDK, CDR2 SYGVNS. The CDR3: CASSARQGGSEAFF. CDR3 in DNA: TGTGCCAGCAGTGCACGACAGGGAGGCTCCGAAGCTTTCTTT.

The rearrangement links TRBV6-2 or TRBV6-3 to TRBJ2-7, with 7 positions matching TRBD2. The J segment lost 7 bases and the V segment lost 6 bases, leaving 12 bases of the junction unmatched. Germline-derived CDR1 and CDR2 are MNHEY and SVGEGT. The CDR3 spans 14 residues. CDR3: CASRTGLPTGEQYF. The CDR3 DNA follows: TGTGCCAGCAGGACGGGACTACCTACGGGGGAGCAGTACTTC.

V gene TRBV10-3 combines with J gene TRBJ2-1; the match to TRBD1 covers 8 bases. The CDR3 is 14 residues long. Per germline, CDR1 ENHRY and CDR2 SYGVKD. V dropped 11 bases and J dropped 5; count of bases not matched to a gene: 11. CDR3 amino acids: CAVGAGQENNEQFF. CDR3 DNA: TGTGCCGTAGGGGCGGGACAGGAAAACAATGAGCAGTTCTTC.

This clonotype came up many times. The chain is built from TRBV7-9 and TRBJ2-1, with TRBD1 matching 7 bases. The ends lost 4 bases at V and 0 bases at J; junction bases unmatched: 9. Germline CDR1 reads SEHNR; CDR2 reads FQNEAQ (reference sequence). The CDR3 consists of 17 residues. CDR3 nucleotide sequence: TGTGCCAGCAGCTCCCGTTCGACAGGGAGCTCCTACAATGAGCAGTTCTTC. This translates into CASSSRSTGSSYNEQFF.

The chain employs TRBV12-3 or TRBV12-4 and TRBJ2-1; possible D gene TRBD2, 6 bases. There are 14 residues in the CDR3. V shed 8 bases and J shed 0 bases, with 11 bases lying between them. The DNA for the CDR3 is TGTGCCAGCTGTCTAGCGATCTCCTACAATGAGCAGTTCTTC. This gives the protein CASCLAISYNEQFF.

This clonotype was recorded a few times. The chain employs TRBV20-1 and TRBJ2-7; TRBD1 agrees at 7 bases. This CDR3 comprises 13 residues. Germline lookup yields CDR1 DFQATT and CDR2 SNEGSKA (reference sequence). The ends lost 3 bases at V and 3 bases at J; junction bases unmatched: 5. The CDR3: CSASLGQFYEQYF. Written as DNA, the CDR3 is TGCAGTGCTAGTTTGGGACAGTTCTACGAGCAGTACTTC.

A few counts support this clonotype. The chain uses TRBV10-3 and TRBJ1-6; 8 bases are a match to TRBD1. The length of the CDR3 is 15 residues. The germline CDR1 and CDR2 sequences are ENHRY and SYGVKD. V trimming: 3 bases; J trimming: 7 bases; junction bases outside the gene matches: 5. CDR3 amino acids: CAISESTGVNSPLHF. The CDR3 DNA reads TGTGCCATCAGTGAATCGACAGGGGTCAATTCACCCCTCCACTTT.

This clonotype was seen a handful of times. The V and J genes are TRBV5-5 and TRBJ1-2; D is unclear. Germline CDR1 is SGHKS and CDR2 is YYEKEE (reference sequence). Trimming pared 0 bases from V and 2 bases from J, leaving 11 bases between. The CDR3 consists of 15 residues. The CDR3 nucleotides are TGTGCCAGCAGCTTGGGGGGTGGCGAGAACTATGGCTACACCTTC. It is translated as CASSLGGGENYGYTF. Combining the CDR3 with reference TRBV5-5 and TRBJ1-2 gives the whole variable domain DAGVTQSPTHLIKTRGQQVTLRCSPISGHKSVSWYQQVLGQGPQFIFQYYEKEERGRGNFPDRFSARQFPNYSSELNVNALLLGDSALYLCASSLGGGENYGYTFGSGTRLTVV.

V usage is TRBV2 and J usage is TRBJ1-1; 9 positions match TRBD1. J was trimmed by 3 bases and V by 6 bases; bases with no gene match: 8. The CDR3 extends over 15 amino acids. Germline V gene data show CDR1 as SNHLY and CDR2 as FYNNEI. In DNA, the CDR3 is TGTGCCAGCAGAAGACAGGGGGAAGAGTACACTGAAGCTTTCTTT. Protein product: CASRRQGEEYTEAFF.

This clonotype was detected a few times. The chain joins TRBV5-1 to TRBJ2-5; 7 nucleotides agree with TRBD2. V trimming: 3 bases; J trimming: 4 bases; junction bases outside the gene matches: 6. This CDR3 is built from 14 residues. Germline-derived CDR1 and CDR2 are SGHRS and YFSETQ. CDR3 bases: TGCGCCAGCAGCTGGACTAGTTGGGCAGAGACCCAGTACTTC. Its protein product is CASSWTSWAETQYF.

This clonotype appeared a few times. This sequence joins TRBV29-1 and TRBJ2-6; the D gene is possibly TRBD1 (5 bases). Germline CDR1 is SQVTM and CDR2 is ANQGSEA. The CDR3 is made up of 14 amino acids. The V gene lost 5 bases and the J gene lost 2 bases, with 10 bases spanning the gap. CDR3 sequence (DNA): TGCAGCGTTATAGGGGCGACTGGGGCCAACGTCCTGACTTTC. Translation: CSVIGATGANVLTF.

The table lists this clonotype with a few counts. This rearrangement joins TRBV18 to TRBJ2-7; D gene ambiguous. The CDR3 contains 11 residues. The V and J ends lost 3 bases and 5 bases respectively, with 5 bases between them. The V gene's germline CDR1 is KGHSH and CDR2 LQKENI. CDR3 sequence: CASSPMHEQYF. CDR3 DNA: TGTGCCAGCTCACCGATGCACGAGCAGTACTTC. The whole variable domain, remainder taken from reference TRBV18 and TRBJ2-7, is NAGVMQNPRHLVRRRGQEARLRCSPMKGHSHVYWYRQLPEEGLKFMVYLQKENIIDESGMPKERFSAEFPKEGPSILRIQQVVRGDSAAYFCASSPMHEQYFGPGTRLTVT.

CDR3 region: CSAVLAGVTDTQYF. The CDR3 DNA sequence: TGCAGTGCTGTACTAGCGGGGGTCACAGATACGCAGTATTTT. The chain carries TRBV20-1 and TRBJ2-3, with 11 nucleotides matching TRBD2. The CDR3 totals 14 residues. Germline CDR1 and CDR2: DFQATT and SNEGSKA (reference sequence). V lost 5 bases to trimming and J lost 2 bases; unmatched junction nucleotides: 3.

This clonotype was found a few times. At one boundary the junction diverges from the germline segment, which might be a read error. This rearrangement joins TRBV10-3 to TRBJ1-5; D uncertain. The V gene's germline CDR1 is ENHRY and CDR2 SYGVKD. There are 13 residues in the CDR3. The CDR3: CAISEGDTQTQHF. The CDR3 DNA is TGTGCCATCAGTGAGGGAGACACTCAGACCCAGCATTTT.

This clonotype was seen more than once but under ten times. The chain employs TRBV11-2 and TRBJ1-4; no definite D call. Germline V gene lookup returns CDR1 SGHAT and CDR2 FQNNGV. Between the trimmed V and J ends, which lost 0 bases and 8 bases, there was a span of 10 bases. This CDR3 comprises 14 residues. For the CDR3, the DNA is TGTGCCAGCAGCTTAGATTTGGGATCCGAAAAACTGTTTTTT. This gives the protein CASSLDLGSEKLFF. The full variable domain, its missing parts supplied by reference TRBV11-2 and TRBJ1-4, is EAGVAQSPRYKIIEKRQSVAFWCNPISGHATLYWYQQILGQGPKLLIQFQNNGVVDDSQLPKDRFSAERLKGVDSTLKIQPAKLEDSAVYLCASSLDLGSEKLFFGSGTQLSVL.